The present TCR beta chain was sequenced within a study of cytomegalovirus exposure and HLA in healthy donors. Study-wide context: Earlier sequencing of 150 million to 200 million T cells yielded fewer than 140 million unique TCR beta sequences. Study-level results: Reportedly, cytomegalovirus status was diagnosed with high sensitivity and specificity. The investigators catalogued some 160 TCR beta chains as cytomegalovirus-associated.

The PCR employed 60 Vbeta primers together with 13 Jbeta primers. TCRdb's copy holds only in-frame clones and misses some; the assay was immunoSEQ multiplex PCR. The sample has more than 200,000 clones, roughly 80% seen once. Turning to this clone: Its antigen is not known.

The source material was PBMCs. The sequence came from a man aged 35 to 55 in good health and CMV-seropositive.

The CDR3 reads CATTRDRDNQPQHF. DNA for the CDR3: TGTGCCACCACCCGGGACAGGGACAATCAGCCCCAGCATTTT. This sequence joins TRBV15 and TRBJ1-5; 9 bases agree with TRBD1. This CDR3 region has 14 residues. CDR1 LNHNV and CDR2 YYDKDF come from the germline V gene (reference sequence). The V segment lost 7 bases and the J segment 3 bases; nucleotides outside the gene matches: 4.